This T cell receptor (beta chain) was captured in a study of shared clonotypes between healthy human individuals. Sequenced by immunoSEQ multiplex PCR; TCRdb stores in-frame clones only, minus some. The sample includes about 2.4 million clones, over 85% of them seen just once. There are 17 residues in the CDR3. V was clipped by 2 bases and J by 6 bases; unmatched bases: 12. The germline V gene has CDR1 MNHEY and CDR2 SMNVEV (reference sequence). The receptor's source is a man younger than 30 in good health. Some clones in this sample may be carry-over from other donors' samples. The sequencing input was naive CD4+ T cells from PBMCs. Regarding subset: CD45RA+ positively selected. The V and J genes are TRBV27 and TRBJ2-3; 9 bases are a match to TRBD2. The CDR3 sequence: CASSLDGSGRLSDTQYF. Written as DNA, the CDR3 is TGTGCCAGCAGTTTAGACGGCAGCGGGAGGCTCTCCGATACGCAGTATTTT.